These T cell receptor beta chains were read from a single sample in a study of shared clonotypes between healthy human individuals. Some clones are missing from TCRdb's copy, which holds only in-frame ones; the method was immunoSEQ multiplex PCR. The sample yields around 2.1 million clones, 93% seen once. Sequencing used naive CD8+ T cells from PBMCs. Receptors were obtained from a man between 18 and 29 years old in good health. Some clones in this sample may be carry-over from other donors' samples. CDR3s include the opening cysteine and the closing phenylalanine or tryptophan. The D gene is left open where the match is weak. Not all rows give a size; the values are once, few, many and, for expanded clones, a class.

. TRBJ2-7 TRBV11-2 . TGTGCCAGCAGCTTAGGGCAGGGGCCCACCTACGAGCAGTACTTC CASSLGQGPTYEQYF
once TRBJ2-7 TRBV21-1 . . CASSKVGTGTDYEQYF
. TRBJ2-7 TRBV2 TRBD2 TGTGCCAGCAGTGAAGCATGGCTAGCGGGAGGGCCGGGTTCCTACGAGCAGTACTTC CASSEAWLAGGPGSYEQYF
. TRBJ1-4 TRBV28 TRBD1 TGTGCCAGCAGTTTACGTCGGGACAGGGCTAATGAAAAACTGTTTTTT CASSLRRDRANEKLFF
. TRBJ2-2 TRBV7-9 . TGTGCCAGCAGCCCGCCTCAGGCAGGGGCAGGGGCCGGGGAGCTGTTTTTT CASSPPQAGAGAGELFF
. TRBJ1-2 TRBV27 . TGTGCCAGCAGTTTATACCCGGTGGGAGGCTACACCTTC CASSLYPVGGYTF
. TRBJ2-3 TRBV28 TRBD2 TGTGCCAGCAGTTTTGAGACTAGCTGGGATACGCAGTATTTT CASSFETSWDTQYF
. TRBJ2-1 TRBV13 . TGTGCCAGCAGGTACCAAAGCGAGGTTGAGCAGTTCTTC CASRYQSEVEQFF
once TRBJ2-1 TRBV27 . TGTGCCAGCCTAACCGGGACAAAGGTAAATGAGCAGTTCTTC CASLTGTKVNEQFF
. TRBJ2-7 TRBV4-1 . TGCGCCAGCGCCCCCCGCCCGGGGGAGTACGAGCAGTACTTC CASAPRPGEYEQYF
. TRBJ2-7 TRBV6-5 . TGTGCCAGCAGCACGACTAACCCCTACGAGCAGTACTTC CASSTTNPYEQYF